These 13 T cell receptor beta chains were sequenced from one sample in a study of PD-1 blockade in classical Hodgkin lymphoma. This sample's time point: cycle 4 day 1 (C4D1), after about 6 weeks of nivolumab. All the patients suffered relapse after autologous stem cell transplantation, and brentuximab vedotin exposure differed. Data came from immunoSEQ multiplex PCR; TCRdb stores just in-frame clones and leaves some out. The data show some 95,000 clones, less than 95% seen once. The sequencing here drew on peripheral blood mononuclear cells (PBMCs), taken before the fourth cycle of nivolumab. These receptors originate from a human donor with classical Hodgkin lymphoma.

This clone has just one count. V usage is TRBV5-1 and J usage is TRBJ2-3; no definite D call. The CDR3 has 15 residues. Trimming cost V 0 bases and J 3 bases, with 11 bases left between them. The V gene's germline CDR1 is SGHRS and CDR2 YFSETQ. In DNA, the CDR3 is TGCGCCAGCAGCTTGGCTCCTCTCGGTACAGATACGCAGTATTTT. Translated, it gives CASSLAPLGTDTQYF.

The J gene is TRBJ2-7, the V gene TRBV30; 10 nucleotides match TRBD1. Unmatched junction bases numbered 4, after V lost 5 bases and J lost 6 bases. Germline values: CDR1 GTSNPN, CDR2 SVGIG (reference sequence). The length of the CDR3 is 12 residues. The CDR3 DNA reads TGTGCCTGGGAGACAGGGGGCGGCGAGCAGTACTTC. Translated, it gives CAWETGGGEQYF.

The chain joins TRBV5-6 to TRBJ2-5; TRBD1 or TRBD2 may be the D gene (5 bases each). CDR1 and CDR2 (germline): SGHDT, YYEEEE. The V end was cut by 4 bases, the J end by 5 bases, with 18 bases between. The CDR3 is 15 amino acids. DNA for the CDR3: TGTGCCAGCAGCCCCCACGGGGCGCCTCTGGAGACCCAGTACTTC. As protein: CASSPHGAPLETQYF.

The chain carries TRBV5-4 and TRBJ1-5; maybe TRBD1 (5 bases). This CDR3 has 16 amino acids. The V gene lost 4 bases and the J gene lost 0 bases, with 14 bases spanning the gap. Germline loops: CDR1 SGHNT, CDR2 YYREEE (reference sequence). The CDR3 DNA reads as TGTGCCAGCAGCCCGCCGGGACTCCTTAGCAATCAGCCCCAGCATTTT. It yields the protein CASSPPGLLSNQPQHF.

The V and J genes are TRBV9 and TRBJ1-1; D gene unclear. This CDR3 is built from 20 residues. V was shortened by 1 base and J by 4 bases, with 29 bases between the two germline ends. From germline, CDR1 is SGDLS and CDR2 YYNGEE. CDR3 region: CASSVISSLASLTFPTEAFF. In DNA form, the CDR3 reads TGTGCCAGCAGCGTAATTTCTTCGTTGGCGTCCCTAACCTTCCCCACTGAAGCTTTCTTT.

The rearrangement links TRBV6-4 to TRBJ2-3, with a possible D match to TRBD2 (6 bases). Germline-derived CDR1 and CDR2 are MRHNA and SNTAGT. This CDR3 region has 14 residues. Trimming shortened V by 3 bases and J by 0 bases, and 7 bases separated the two germline ends. The CDR3 nucleotides are TGTGCCAGCAGTGAGCGGGGTAGCACAGATACGCAGTATTTT. This gives the protein CASSERGSTDTQYF.

This chain joins TRBV4-1 and TRBJ2-7; 8 bases agree with TRBD1. Germline CDR1 reads MGHRA; CDR2 reads YSYEKL. V shed 4 bases and J 3 bases; nucleotides not matched to a gene: 11. The CDR3 is 16 residues long. The CDR3 sequence is CASSLMNQGAFYEQYF. The DNA of the CDR3 is TGCGCCAGCAGCCTCATGAATCAGGGGGCGTTCTACGAGCAGTACTTC.

Regarding this clone: One end of the junction fails to match germline, which may point to a read error. The rearrangement uses TRBV25-1 and TRBJ2-5; weak D call: TRBD2 (5 bases). CDR1 is MGHDK and CDR2 is SYGVNS in the germline V gene. The CDR3 spans 15 residues. CDR3 nucleotide sequence: TGTGCCAGCAGTGAATCTCGGGGTCTCCAAGAGATCCAGTACTTC. Translation: CASSESRGLQEIQYF.

This rearrangement joins TRBV27 to TRBJ2-7, with 7 bases lining up with TRBD2. After removal of 5 bases from V and 0 bases from J, the junction contained 7 bases not matched to a gene. Germline V CDR1 and CDR2: MNHEY, SMNVEV (reference sequence). CDR3 size: 15 residues. This chain's CDR3 is CASSGRGPGSYEQYF. In nucleotides, the CDR3 is TGTGCCAGCAGTGGGAGGGGTCCGGGCTCCTACGAGCAGTACTTC.

The chain links TRBV6-5 to TRBJ1-1; D is possibly TRBD1 (6 bases). The CDR3 totals 12 residues. The V gene lost 7 bases and the J gene lost 5 bases, with 11 bases spanning the gap. The germline V gene has CDR1 MNHEY and CDR2 SVGAGI. The CDR3 spells CASTVGGTEAFF. DNA of the CDR3: TGTGCCAGCACCGTAGGGGGGACTGAAGCTTTCTTT.

V usage is TRBV4-1 and J usage is TRBJ1-1; TRBD1 matches at 7 bases. Trimming took 4 bases from V and 3 from J; bases not matched to a gene: 5. Germline V gene data show CDR1 as MGHRA and CDR2 as YSYEKL. The length of the CDR3 is 14 residues. The CDR3 loop reads CASSLTGLDTEAFF. The CDR3 region has the DNA TGCGCCAGCAGCCTGACAGGGTTGGACACTGAAGCTTTCTTT.

This clone was observed once. This rearrangement joins TRBV4-2 to TRBJ2-1; tentative D call: TRBD2 (5 bases). CDR1 and CDR2 (germline): LGHNA, YNFKEQ. The CDR3 is 17 residues long. V dropped 0 bases and J dropped 2 bases, with 14 bases sitting between them. The DNA for the CDR3 is TGTGCCAGCAGCCAAGATATGGAGGACGCCACCTACAATGAGCAGTTCTTC. It codes for CASSQDMEDATYNEQFF.

Only a few counts were recorded for this clone. This chain joins TRBV12-5 and TRBJ1-2, with a possible D match to TRBD1 (5 bases). Germline CDR1 reads LGHNT; CDR2 reads FRNRAP. V was cut by 6 bases and J by 4 bases, with 18 bases left in between. This CDR3 has 15 residues. The chain's CDR3 is CASGPGASVPYGYTF. The CDR3 DNA is TGTGCTAGTGGCCCCGGGGCATCGGTGCCCTATGGCTACACCTTC.